This passage covers 30 T cell receptor beta chains from one sample sequenced in a study of CD8 T cells in ankylosing spondylitis. MiXCR was run by TCRdb on the 5' RACE reads, yielding one entry per CDR3 protein. The profile shows some 250,000 distinct CDR3 sequences, about 10% of them singletons. Sample: blood, either unsorted or a sorted T cell fraction (not recorded which). The receptor set was obtained from a male donor with ankylosing spondylitis or in good health (not recorded which).

This clonotype was picked up many times. This chain connects TRBV5-1 to TRBJ2-2; D call uncertain. The CDR3 runs to 13 residues. Trimming left V 4 bases short and J 5 bases short, with 9 bases between. CDR1 is SGHRS, CDR2 YFSETQ, per germline. CDR3 nucleotides: TGCGCCAGCAGCGTAGCAGTGACCGGGGAGCTGTTTTTT. Translated: CASSVAVTGELFF.

This clonotype was found many times. The chain links TRBV5-6 to TRBJ1-1; TRBD1 might be the D (5 bases). With 4 bases removed from V and 0 bases from J, the gap between germline ends came to 13 bases. Germline loops: CDR1 SGHDT, CDR2 YYEEEE. The CDR3 length is 15 residues. Written as DNA, the CDR3 is TGTGCCAGCAGCCGGGACCCGACATTGAACACTGAAGCTTTCTTT. Residues: CASSRDPTLNTEAFF. The full variable domain, rest sourced from reference TRBV5-6 and TRBJ1-1, is DAGVTQSPTHLIKTRGQQVTLRCSPKSGHDTVSWYQQALGQGPQFIFQYYEEEERQRGNFPDRFSGHQFPNYSSELNVNALLLGDSALYLCASSRDPTLNTEAFFGQGTRLTVV.

This clonotype was seen at least ten times. The chain employs TRBV20-1 and TRBJ2-5, with a weak D call TRBD2 (5 bases). The CDR3 is 15 amino acids. Trimming removed 6 bases from V and 4 bases from J, with 21 bases in between. Germline CDR1 and CDR2: DFQATT and SNEGSKA (reference sequence). CDR3 nucleotides: TGCAGTGCCCCCGCTTTGGCAGAGGGCCTAGAGACCCAGTACTTC. Its protein product is CSAPALAEGLETQYF.

This clonotype was observed many times. The rearrangement links TRBV9 to TRBJ2-7, with D tentatively TRBD1 (6 bases). Germline CDR1 and CDR2: SGDLS and YYNGEE. The CDR3 has 15 residues. V was pared by 2 bases and J by 5 bases, with 17 bases between. The CDR3 DNA reads TGTGCCAGCAGCGTCTCCGGGACACAAGGTCACGAGCAGTACTTC. Its translation is CASSVSGTQGHEQYF.

This clonotype was counted ten times or more. This chain links TRBV5-1 with TRBJ2-1; a weak D match, TRBD2 (6 bases). V lost 2 bases and J lost 9, with 9 bases in between. Germline V gene sequence: CDR1 SGHRS, CDR2 YFSETQ. This CDR3 comprises 12 residues. The CDR3 spells CASSLTGGEQFF. The CDR3 nucleotides read TGCGCCAGCAGCTTAACCGGGGGTGAGCAGTTCTTC.

Note on this clonotype: Since a much larger clone is just one base distant, this may be a read error. The conserved phenylalanine or tryptophan normally closing the CDR3 is absent here, so this likely arose from a read error. The rearrangement links TRBV28 to TRBJ2-7; 11 bases match TRBD2. This CDR3 has 14 amino acids. CDR1 MDHEN and CDR2 SYDVKM come from the germline V gene. V lost 6 bases, J lost 5 bases, and 6 bases stayed unmatched. CDR3 loop: CASRQLAGVDEQYS. The CDR3 DNA reads as TGTGCCAGCAGGCAACTAGCGGGAGTTGACGAGCAGTACTCC.

This clonotype was detected many times. The V gene is TRBV2, the J gene TRBJ2-2; TRBD1 aligns across 7 bases. After removal of 8 bases from V and 4 bases from J, the junction contained 7 bases not matched to a gene. This CDR3 contains 14 residues. Germline CDR1 SNHLY, CDR2 FYNNEI. The CDR3 loop reads CASRRQGGTGELFF. CDR3 coding DNA: TGTGCCAGCCGCAGACAGGGTGGCACCGGGGAGCTGTTTTTT.

This clonotype was counted at least ten times. This chain links TRBV7-2 with TRBJ2-5; 12 positions agree with TRBD2. The germline CDR1 and CDR2 sequences are SGHTA and FQGNSA. J gave up 2 bases and V 3 bases, and 7 bases lay outside the gene matches. There are 17 residues in the CDR3. The CDR3 loop is CASSFNMGLAGQETQYF. The CDR3 DNA reads as TGTGCCAGCAGCTTTAACATGGGACTAGCGGGTCAAGAGACCCAGTACTTC. The full variable domain, its missing parts supplied by reference TRBV7-2 and TRBJ2-5, is GAGVSQSPSNKVTEKGKDVELRCDPISGHTALYWYRQSLGQGLEFLIYFQGNSAPDKSGLPSDRFSAERTGGSVSTLTIQRTQQEDSAVYLCASSFNMGLAGQETQYFGPGTRLLVL.

The chain has TRBV5-5 and TRBJ1-1; 11 bases match TRBD1. The V gene end was trimmed by 1 base and the J gene end by 4 bases; junction bases not matched to a gene: 3. The CDR3 has 15 amino acids. The germline V gene has CDR1 SGHKS and CDR2 YYEKEE (reference sequence). CDR3 nucleotide sequence: TGTGCCAGCAGCTTGTCGGGACAGGGGGTCACTGAAGCTTTCTTT. Translated: CASSLSGQGVTEAFF.

The chain is built from TRBV28 and TRBJ1-2, with D maybe TRBD1 (6 bases). Germline V gene sequence: CDR1 MDHEN, CDR2 SYDVKM. This CDR3 region has 16 residues. V was trimmed by 6 bases and J by 2 bases, leaving 19 bases between them. The CDR3 region has the DNA TGTGCCAGCAGACAATCCAGGGGCTCGCTCAACTATGGCTACACCTTC. It translates to CASRQSRGSLNYGYTF.

This clonotype was picked up many times. The J gene is TRBJ2-7, the V gene TRBV10-3, with 7 bases matching TRBD1. This CDR3 has 13 amino acids. J lost 3 bases, V lost 3 bases, and 2 bases had no gene match. Germline CDR1 is ENHRY and CDR2 is SYGVKD. In nucleotides, the CDR3 is TGTGCCATCAGTGACGACAGGGTCTACGAGCAGTACTTC. As protein: CAISDDRVYEQYF.

This clonotype was recorded many times. The rearrangement joins TRBV10-3 to TRBJ2-1; TRBD2 agrees at 8 bases. Trimming took 5 bases from V and 6 from J; bases not matched to a gene: 9. CDR1 and CDR2 from the germline V gene are ENHRY and SYGVKD. This CDR3 has 15 amino acids. The CDR3 here is CAISSPQREINEQFF. CDR3 sequence (DNA): TGTGCCATCAGTTCCCCCCAGCGGGAGATCAATGAGCAGTTCTTC.

This clonotype was counted many times. This sequence joins TRBV9 and TRBJ2-1, with D maybe TRBD1 (5 bases). The CDR3 totals 14 residues. The germline gives CDR1 SGDLS, CDR2 YYNGEE. The germline V and J ends were trimmed by 4 bases and 6 bases, with 14 bases remaining between them. CDR3 loop: CASSSPATGNEQFF. The CDR3 DNA follows: TGTGCCAGCAGCTCCCCCGCTACAGGCAATGAGCAGTTCTTC.

The chain has TRBV6-2 or TRBV6-3 and TRBJ2-5; 9 bases are shared with TRBD1. V was pared by 6 bases and J by 3 bases, with 2 bases of the junction left unmatched. This CDR3 is built from 13 residues. CDR1 MNHEY and CDR2 SVGEGT come from the germline V gene. This chain's CDR3 is CASRGTGKETQYF. The CDR3 DNA is TGTGCCAGCAGGGGGACAGGGAAAGAGACCCAGTACTTC.

The chain is built from TRBV11-2 and TRBJ2-6; D not resolved. Trimming removed 4 bases from V and 12 bases from J, with 13 bases in between. Germline assignment: CDR1 SGHAT and CDR2 FQNNGV. This CDR3 contains 13 residues. The CDR3 DNA reads as TGTGCCAGCAGCTCGACTGAATTGAGCGTCCTGACTTTC. The encoded protein is CASSSTELSVLTF.

At least ten counts were recorded for this clonotype. The gene calls are TRBV28 and TRBJ1-2, with TRBD1 matching over 8 bases. Trimming removed 8 bases from V and 5 bases from J; junction bases left unmatched: 7. This CDR3 region has 13 residues. CDR1 is MDHEN, CDR2 SYDVKM, per germline. In DNA, the CDR3 is TGTGCCAGCTACCAGGGGGCAGCATATGGCTACACCTTC. The encoded protein is CASYQGAAYGYTF.

V usage is TRBV3-1 and J usage is TRBJ2-7, with 7 positions matching TRBD1. This CDR3 is 14 amino acids long. From germline, CDR1 is LGHDT and CDR2 YNNKEL (reference sequence). Trimming cost V 5 bases and J 6 bases; bases outside gene matches: 10. This CDR3 is CASSYRQGHGEQYF. The CDR3 DNA reads TGTGCCAGCAGCTACCGACAGGGACACGGCGAGCAGTACTTC.

The CDR3 nucleotides are TGTGCCAGCAGACCTACAGCCAGCTATGGCTACACCTTC. Amino acid sequence: CASRPTASYGYTF. The chain uses TRBV28 and TRBJ1-2; D is uncertain. The CDR3 covers 13 residues. Germline CDR1 MDHEN, CDR2 SYDVKM. The V gene lost 6 bases and the J gene lost 4 bases, with 12 bases spanning the gap.

This chain uses TRBV7-2 with TRBJ2-6, with D perhaps assigned TRBD1 or TRBD2 (6 bases each). This CDR3 spans 17 amino acids. The germline V gene encodes CDR1 SGHTA and CDR2 FQGNSA. The ends were cut back, 1 base at V and 0 bases at J, with 10 bases in the middle. The CDR3 spells CASSLGGGSSGANVLTF. As DNA, the CDR3 is TGTGCCAGCAGCTTAGGAGGGGGGAGCTCTGGGGCCAACGTCCTGACTTTC.

This clonotype has at least ten counts. This sequence joins TRBV15 and TRBJ1-1; 8 positions match TRBD1. The CDR3 is 15 amino acids. V shed 5 bases and J 1 base; nucleotides not matched to a gene: 6. Germline values: CDR1 LNHNV, CDR2 YYDKDF (reference sequence). CDR3 region: CATSSRTGKNTEAFF. DNA for the CDR3: TGTGCCACCAGCTCCCGGACAGGGAAGAACACTGAAGCTTTCTTT.

The chain couples TRBV11-3 to TRBJ2-5; TRBD2 agrees at 14 bases. The CDR3 extends over 16 amino acids. With V trimmed by 5 bases and J by 5 bases, 7 bases remained unmatched. Per the germline V gene, CDR1 is SGHNT and CDR2 is YENEEA. CDR3 nucleotides: TGTGCCAGCAGCGACGGACTAGCGGGAGGAACGGAGACCCAGTACTTC. This sequence encodes CASSDGLAGGTETQYF.

In its sample, this clonotype was seen many times. The chain links TRBV20-1 to TRBJ2-5; 9 bases map to TRBD1. Germline CDR1 and CDR2: DFQATT and SNEGSKA (reference sequence). The trim removed 5 bases at V and 2 bases at J, leaving 12 bases unmatched. CDR3 length equals 16 residues. The CDR3 region is CSAPLARDRAQETQYF. Here the CDR3 DNA reads TGCAGTGCTCCCCTGGCTCGGGACAGGGCTCAAGAGACCCAGTACTTC.

This clonotype was recorded a few times. The gene calls are TRBV7-9 and TRBJ2-2; D is ambiguous. The CDR3 is made up of 14 amino acids. Germline CDR1 SEHNR, CDR2 FQNEAQ (reference sequence). V gave up 6 bases and J gave up 8 bases, with 16 bases separating them. CDR3 residues: CASSYSQSPGELFF. CDR3 in DNA: TGTGCCAGCAGTTATAGCCAGTCCCCGGGGGAGCTGTTTTTT. The full variable domain, in which reference TRBV7-9 and TRBJ2-2 provide the parts outside the CDR3, is DTGVSQNPRHKITKRGQNVTFRCDPISEHNRLYWYRQTLGQGPEFLTYFQNEAQLEKSRLLSDRFSAERPKGSFSTLEIQRTEQGDSAMYLCASSYSQSPGELFFGEGSRLTVL.

This clonotype was recorded many times. This rearrangement joins TRBV6-1 to TRBJ1-1; 9 bases are a match to TRBD1. The CDR3 runs to 14 residues. V shed 5 bases, J shed 4 bases, and the junction held 5 bases outside the gene matches. Germline values: CDR1 MNHNS, CDR2 SASEGT. The CDR3 DNA reads as TGTGCCAGCAGTCCCGGGGACAGGGCCACTGAAGCTTTCTTT. This gives the protein CASSPGDRATEAFF.

This clonotype appeared a few times. V gene TRBV11-2 combines with J gene TRBJ2-7; TRBD2 is a possible D gene (5 bases). The CDR3 length is 15 residues. CDR1 is SGHAT and CDR2 is FQNNGV in the germline V gene. The germline V and J ends were trimmed by 0 bases and 4 bases, with 13 bases remaining between them. The CDR3, as DNA: TGTGCCAGCAGCTTAGATCCCGGGAAGGTGTACGAGCAGTACTTC. It codes for CASSLDPGKVYEQYF.

At least ten counts were recorded for this clonotype. The chain combines TRBV5-1 with TRBJ2-3; D is uncertain. This CDR3 comprises 15 residues. V lost 0 bases and J lost 2, with 10 bases in between. The germline CDR1 and CDR2 sequences are SGHRS and YFSETQ. This CDR3 reads CASSLEARDTDTQYF. CDR3 in DNA: TGCGCCAGCAGCTTGGAGGCTAGGGACACAGATACGCAGTATTTT.

This clonotype came up a few times. The chain carries TRBV9 and TRBJ2-1; 7 bases fit TRBD2. With 1 base clipped from V and 7 bases from J, the junction kept 8 bases outside the gene matches. The germline CDR1 and CDR2 sequences are SGDLS and YYNGEE. The CDR3 totals 15 residues. CDR3 coding DNA: TGTGCCAGCAGCGTATACGGCGGGAGTATGAATGAGCAGTTCTTC. As protein: CASSVYGGSMNEQFF.

This clonotype was observed many times. The chain uses TRBV7-2 and TRBJ2-3; D call uncertain. V lost 2 bases, J lost 4 bases, and 13 bases lay in between. Germline CDR1 SGHTA, CDR2 FQGNSA. The CDR3 spans 15 residues. The CDR3, as DNA: TGTGCCAGCAGCTTATCTCGACGGTTTTCAGATACGCAGTATTTT. It encodes CASSLSRRFSDTQYF.

This clonotype occurred many times. In DNA form, the CDR3 reads TGTGCCAGCAGCTGGAGCCCAAGGGGGGCTGGAAACACCATATATTTT. Encoded protein: CASSWSPRGAGNTIYF. V and J are TRBV5-6 and TRBJ1-3; D may be TRBD1 (6 bases). The V and J ends lost 3 bases and 2 bases respectively, with 15 bases between them. The CDR3 runs 16 residues. Germline V CDR1 and CDR2: SGHDT, YYEEEE.

Here the CDR3 DNA reads TGCGCCAGCAGTGCCGGACAGGCCTACGAGCAGTACTTC. It encodes CASSAGQAYEQYF. The rearrangement joins TRBV10-1 to TRBJ2-7, with TRBD1 matching 7 bases. CDR1 and CDR2 from the germline V gene are WNHNN and SYGVQD (reference sequence). This CDR3 spans 13 amino acids. V lost 4 bases and J lost 2; bases outside the gene matches: 2.